One sample yielded the 5 T cell receptor beta chains listed below, sequenced in a study of blood T cell repertoires in COVID-19. Only in-frame clones appear in the TCRdb table, and some are missing; sequencing was by immunoSEQ multiplex PCR. Here the sample spans 450,000 or so clones, approximately 89% being singletons. The sequencing input was peripheral blood. The receptors derive from a woman aged 40 to 50 with COVID-19, enrolled during active disease.

This clone was counted a few times. CDR3 coding DNA: TGCGCCAGCAGCTTGGGGGACAGGGTAGGCTACGAGCAGTACTTC. This sequence encodes CASSLGDRVGYEQYF. The chain couples TRBV5-1 to TRBJ2-7, with TRBD1 matching over 9 bases. With V trimmed by 0 bases and J by 3 bases, 4 bases remained unmatched. The germline V gene encodes CDR1 SGHRS and CDR2 YFSETQ. This CDR3 is 15 amino acids long.

In DNA form, the CDR3 reads TGTGCCAGCACGGGACAGGGAAAGAACACCGGGGAGCTGTTTTTT. Translation gives CASTGQGKNTGELFF. This chain uses TRBV6-5 with TRBJ2-2, with 9 bases fitting TRBD1. CDR3 size: 15 residues. V trimming: 7 bases; J trimming: 1 base; junction bases outside the gene matches: 4. CDR1 MNHEY and CDR2 SVGAGI come from the germline V gene.

This clone was counted once. The chain links TRBV19 to TRBJ1-1; maybe TRBD1 (6 bases). Trimming removed 0 bases at V and 4 bases at J, with 6 bases between. CDR1 and CDR2 from the germline V gene are LNHDA and SQIVND (reference sequence). The CDR3 is 13 residues long. Written as DNA, the CDR3 is TGTGCCAGTAGTATAGAAGGGGGCACTGAAGCTTTCTTT. As protein: CASSIEGGTEAFF. Complete variable domain (other parts from reference TRBV19 and TRBJ1-1): DGGITQSPKYLFRKEGQNVTLSCEQNLNHDAMYWYRQDPGQGLRLIYYSQIVNDFQKGDIAEGYSVSREKKESFPLTVTSAQKNPTAFYLCASSIEGGTEAFFGQGTRLTVV.

This chain uses TRBV2 with TRBJ2-7, with 8 nucleotides matching TRBD1. Germline CDR1 SNHLY, CDR2 FYNNEI. V dropped 5 bases and J dropped 6; count of bases not matched to a gene: 9. CDR3 size: 14 residues. CDR3 nucleotides: TGTGCCAGCAGTACCCTTGGACAGGGTACCGAGCAGTACTTC. Amino acid sequence: CASSTLGQGTEQYF.

This chain connects TRBV18 to TRBJ2-2; TRBD2 might be the D (5 bases). There are 16 residues in the CDR3. Germline CDR1 KGHSH, CDR2 LQKENI. V was clipped by 2 bases and J by 4 bases, with 14 bases between them. CDR3 nucleotide sequence: TGTGCCAGCTCACCAATGGACGGGGAGCTCACCGGGGAGCTGTTTTTT. It translates to CASSPMDGELTGELFF.